The 16 T cell receptor beta chains presented below share a single source sample, sequenced in a study of early T cells in non-severe SARS-CoV-2 infection. A single record per CDR3 protein comes from TCRdb applying MiXCR to the 5' RACE reads. The sample lists tens of thousands of distinct CDR3 sequences, roughly 12% occurring once. Here the sequenced sample was whole blood, taken at baseline. The receptors derive from an adult who was a healthcare worker with PCR-confirmed SARS-CoV-2 infection or an uninfected control (not recorded which).

Here the CDR3 reads CAISELQGGTDTQYF. The CDR3 coding sequence is TGTGCCATCAGTGAGTTGCAGGGGGGCACAGATACGCAGTATTTT. The chain combines TRBV10-3 with TRBJ2-3; 7 bases are shared with TRBD1. Germline V CDR1 and CDR2: ENHRY, SYGVKD. The CDR3 consists of 15 residues. V lost 1 base, J lost 1 base, and 2 bases stayed unmatched.

This clonotype turned up a few times. CDR3 in DNA: TGTGCCAGCAGTAATCTAGCGGGTTATTACAATGAGCAGTTCTTC. It codes for CASSNLAGYYNEQFF. This chain joins TRBV6-2 or TRBV6-3 and TRBJ2-1, with TRBD2 identical over 8 bases. This CDR3 region has 15 residues. CDR1 is MNHEY, CDR2 SVGEGT, per germline. V shed 5 bases and J 4 bases; nucleotides not matched to a gene: 7.

This sequence joins TRBV29-1 and TRBJ2-2, with TRBD1 as a possible D gene (6 bases). The ends were cut back, 8 bases at V and 1 base at J, with 14 bases in the middle. The CDR3 consists of 14 residues. The V gene's germline CDR1 is SQVTM and CDR2 ANQGSEA. The CDR3 loop reads CSHEGRGNTGELFF. The CDR3 DNA sequence: TGCAGCCATGAGGGCAGGGGGAACACCGGGGAGCTGTTTTTT.

The rearrangement joins TRBV7-9 to TRBJ2-7; TRBD2 matches 10 bases. V gave up 5 bases and J gave up 2 bases; unmatched junction bases: 9. The CDR3 runs to 16 residues. From germline, CDR1 is SEHNR and CDR2 FQNEAQ (reference sequence). The CDR3 is CASSPGGTSVPYEQYF. The DNA for the CDR3 is TGTGCCAGCAGCCCGGGGGGGACTAGCGTCCCCTACGAGCAGTACTTC.

The chain recombines TRBV7-9 with TRBJ1-1; unclear D gene. This CDR3 is 12 amino acids long. V lost 8 bases and J 0 bases, leaving 7 bases between the germline ends. Germline CDR1 is SEHNR and CDR2 is FQNEAQ (reference sequence). The CDR3 sequence: CASRVLNTEAFF. Written as DNA, the CDR3 is TGTGCCAGCCGTGTTTTGAACACTGAAGCTTTCTTT.

This clonotype has only a few counts. The V and J genes are TRBV11-2 and TRBJ2-1; 7 bases align to TRBD2. The CDR3 sequence is 16 residues long. Germline trimming cut 6 bases from V and 2 bases from J; bases unmatched to any gene: 10. Germline V gene data show CDR1 as SGHAT and CDR2 as FQNNGV. Here the CDR3 DNA reads TGTGCCAGCAGAATTTATGGACGGGAGGCCTACAATGAGCAGTTCTTC. This encodes CASRIYGREAYNEQFF.

The chain employs TRBV9 and TRBJ2-5; D call uncertain. Trimming took off 3 bases at V and 5 bases at J, with 8 bases between the two ends. The CDR3 is made up of 12 amino acids. Per the germline V gene, CDR1 is SGDLS and CDR2 is YYNGEE. CDR3 in amino acids: CASSALDETQYF. The CDR3 DNA reads TGTGCCAGCAGCGCCTTAGATGAGACCCAGTACTTC.

The J gene is TRBJ2-5, the V gene TRBV20-1; a weak D match, TRBD2 (6 bases). Trimming removed 5 bases from V and 6 bases from J, with 16 bases in between. The germline V gene has CDR1 DFQATT and CDR2 SNEGSKA (reference sequence). The CDR3 is 13 amino acids. The CDR3 spells CSARPTSGKTQYF. DNA for the CDR3: TGCAGTGCTCGCCCGACTAGTGGGAAGACCCAGTACTTC.

This clonotype came up a few times. CDR3 DNA sequence: TGTGCCAGTAGTATAACGGACAGTTACGGAGAGACCCAGTACTTC. Its protein product is CASSITDSYGETQYF. J is TRBJ2-5 and V is TRBV19, with D maybe TRBD1 (6 bases). Germline CDR1 LNHDA, CDR2 SQIVND (reference sequence). CDR3 length equals 15 residues. V dropped 2 bases and J dropped 4 bases, with 14 bases sitting between them.

The chain employs TRBV19 and TRBJ2-3; tentatively, D is TRBD1 (5 bases). CDR1 and CDR2 from the germline V gene are LNHDA and SQIVND (reference sequence). The CDR3 is 14 amino acids. The V end was cut by 0 bases, the J end by 5 bases, with 9 bases between. This CDR3 is CASSIDPREDTQYF. The CDR3 nucleotides read TGTGCCAGTAGTATAGATCCCAGGGAAGATACGCAGTATTTT. Looking up the rest from reference TRBV19 and TRBJ2-3 gives the full variable domain: DGGITQSPKYLFRKEGQNVTLSCEQNLNHDAMYWYRQDPGQGLRLIYYSQIVNDFQKGDIAEGYSVSREKKESFPLTVTSAQKNPTAFYLCASSIDPREDTQYFGPGTRLTVL.

This clonotype was observed a handful of times. The chain couples TRBV6-5 to TRBJ2-6, with unresolved D. The CDR3 covers 15 residues. Germline V gene data show CDR1 as MNHEY and CDR2 as SVGAGI. Trimming removed 4 bases from V and 0 bases from J, with 7 bases in between. CDR3 protein: CASSSYYSGANVLTF. The CDR3 DNA reads TGTGCCAGCAGTTCGTATTACTCTGGGGCCAACGTCCTGACTTTC.

This clonotype was picked up a small number of times. J is TRBJ2-1 and V is TRBV7-3; 9 positions match TRBD1. This CDR3 is 13 amino acids long. Trimming cost V 2 bases and J 9 bases; bases outside gene matches: 2. CDR1 is SGHTA, CDR2 FQGTGA, per germline. The CDR3 protein is CASSLAQGAEQFF. DNA of the CDR3: TGTGCCAGCAGCTTAGCACAGGGGGCTGAGCAGTTCTTC.

The chain recombines TRBV20-1 with TRBJ2-2; TRBD2 aligns across 7 bases. The CDR3 covers 15 residues. CDR1 is DFQATT, CDR2 SNEGSKA, per germline (reference sequence). J gave up 4 bases and V 0 bases, and 5 bases lay outside the gene matches. CDR3 sequence (DNA): TGCAGTGCTAGAGAGACTAGCCTTCCCACCGGGGAGCTGTTTTTT. This encodes CSARETSLPTGELFF.

The rearrangement links TRBV4-3 to TRBJ2-1; TRBD2 agrees at 11 bases. V gave up 8 bases and J gave up 7 bases; unmatched junction bases: 10. The germline V gene encodes CDR1 LGHNA and CDR2 YSLEER. The CDR3 runs 15 residues. The CDR3 region has the DNA TGCGCCAGCGGGTTTGGGACTAGCGGTTATAATGAGCAGTTCTTC. Translating it yields CASGFGTSGYNEQFF.

The V call is TRBV21-1, the J call TRBJ2-2. TRBV21-1 is a listed pseudogene. The CDR3 consists of 12 residues. The CDR3: CASRDNTGELFF. The CDR3 nucleotides read TGTGCCAGCAGGGACAACACCGGGGAGCTGTTTTTT.

This chain connects TRBV28 to TRBJ1-5; TRBD1 matches 9 bases. Germline V gene lookup returns CDR1 MDHEN and CDR2 SYDVKM. The CDR3 extends over 15 amino acids. V dropped 5 bases and J dropped 4; count of bases not matched to a gene: 6. This CDR3 is CASSAYGQGNQPQHF. The CDR3 DNA reads as TGTGCCAGCAGTGCCTACGGACAGGGGAATCAGCCCCAGCATTTT.